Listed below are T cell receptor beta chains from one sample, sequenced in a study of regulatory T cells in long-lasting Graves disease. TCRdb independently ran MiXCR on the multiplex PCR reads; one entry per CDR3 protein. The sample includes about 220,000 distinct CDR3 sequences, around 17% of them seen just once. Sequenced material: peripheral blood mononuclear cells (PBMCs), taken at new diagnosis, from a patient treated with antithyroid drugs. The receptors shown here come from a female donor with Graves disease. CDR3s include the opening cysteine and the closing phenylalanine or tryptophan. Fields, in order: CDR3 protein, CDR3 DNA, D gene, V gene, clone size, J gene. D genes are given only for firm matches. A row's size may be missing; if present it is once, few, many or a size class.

CDR3: CASSLWTGNPTQHF
DNA: TGTGCCAGCAGCCTTTGGACAGGGAACCCGACCCAGCATTTT
D: TRBD1
V: TRBV5-6
size: -
J: TRBJ1-5

CDR3: CASSYPPEVAYEQYF
DNA: TGTGCCAGCAGTTACCCCCCGGAGGTGGCCTACGAGCAGTACTTC
D: -
V: TRBV6-2/TRBV6-3
size: -
J: TRBJ2-7

CDR3: CASSDRSSVQFF
DNA: TGTGCCAGTAGTGACAGGTCGAGCGTGCAGTTCTTC
D: -
V: TRBV19
size: many
J: TRBJ2-1

CDR3: CSAPSLVAGGPDTQYF
DNA: TGCAGTGCTCCTTCCCTCGTAGCGGGAGGCCCAGATACGCAGTATTTT
D: TRBD2
V: TRBV20-1
size: -
J: TRBJ2-3

CDR3: CASSARDRLTNTEAFF
DNA: TGTGCCAGCAGCGCACGGGACAGGCTTACGAACACTGAAGCTTTCTTT
D: TRBD1
V: TRBV7-8
size: many
J: TRBJ1-1

CDR3: CASSLRERGEQYF
DNA: TGCGCCAGCAGTCTCAGGGAACGGGGTGAGCAGTACTTC
D: -
V: TRBV10-2
size: -
J: TRBJ2-7

CDR3: CASSARTANTGELFF
DNA: TGTGCCAGCTCGGCCCGGACCGCCAACACCGGGGAGCTGTTTTTT
D: -
V: TRBV18
size: many
J: TRBJ2-2

CDR3: CASSLRLLTKETQYF
DNA: TGTGCCAGCAGCTTGCGGTTGCTTACTAAAGAGACCCAGTACTTC
D: -
V: TRBV11-2
size: many
J: TRBJ2-5

CDR3: CASSLATSGGSTDTQYF
DNA: TGCGCCAGCAGCCTCGCGACTAGCGGGGGCAGCACAGATACGCAGTATTTT
D: TRBD2
V: TRBV4-3
size: many
J: TRBJ2-3

CDR3: CATPSTPRAYNEQFF
DNA: TGTGCCACCCCTAGTACACCGCGGGCCTACAATGAGCAGTTCTTC
D: -
V: TRBV24-1
size: many
J: TRBJ2-1

CDR3: CASSLEGDYTGELFF
DNA: TGCGCCAGCAGCTTGGAAGGGGACTACACCGGGGAGCTGTTTTTT
D: -
V: TRBV5-1
size: many
J: TRBJ2-2

CDR3: CASSRLAAQETQYF
DNA: TGTGCCAGCAGTAGACTAGCGGCCCAAGAGACCCAGTACTTC
D: TRBD2
V: TRBV6-1
size: few
J: TRBJ2-5

CDR3: CASNTGKLLSTGELFF
DNA: TGTGCCAGCAATACTGGTAAACTCCTATCCACCGGGGAGCTGTTTTTT
D: -
V: TRBV12-3/TRBV12-4
size: many
J: TRBJ2-2

CDR3: CASSPTGTGFQPQHF
DNA: TGTGCCAGCAGTCCAACCGGGACAGGGTTTCAGCCCCAGCATTTT
D: TRBD1
V: TRBV27
size: many
J: TRBJ1-5

CDR3: CASSLLTSGRTKASYNEQFF
DNA: TGCGCCAGCAGCTTGCTGACTAGCGGGAGGACAAAGGCGTCCTACAATGAGCAGTTCTTC
D: TRBD2
V: TRBV5-1
size: -
J: TRBJ2-1

CDR3: CVAGGYTF
DNA: TGTGTTGCCGGTGGCTACACCTTC
D: -
V: TRBV10-3
size: -
J: TRBJ1-2

CDR3: CATGLVNEKLFF
DNA: TGCGCCACCGGGTTGGTTAATGAAAAACTGTTTTTT
D: -
V: TRBV28
size: many
J: TRBJ1-4

CDR3: CSATGGTEAFF
DNA: TGCAGTGCTACGGGGGGCACTGAAGCTTTCTTT
D: -
V: TRBV20-1
size: many
J: TRBJ1-1

CDR3: CASSAIGLAGVHEQYF
DNA: TGCGCCAGCAGCGCTATTGGACTAGCGGGAGTCCACGAGCAGTACTTC
D: TRBD2
V: TRBV4-3
size: -
J: TRBJ2-7

CDR3: CASSYVPDRPTAYF
DNA: TGTGCCAGCAGTTACGTCCCGGACAGACCGACCGCCTACTTC
D: -
V: TRBV6-2/TRBV6-3
size: many
J: TRBJ2-7

CDR3: CASSPLTGTETQYF
DNA: TGTGCCAGCAGTCCTCTGACAGGGACGGAGACCCAGTACTTC
D: TRBD1
V: TRBV6-1
size: many
J: TRBJ2-5

CDR3: CASSPSGGRTDEQFF
DNA: TGTGCCAGCAGCCCCTCCGGCGGGAGGACGGATGAGCAGTTCTTC
D: TRBD2
V: TRBV11-3
size: many
J: TRBJ2-1

CDR3: CSVEGGAGEKLFF
DNA: TGCAGCGTTGAAGGAGGGGCTGGCGAAAAACTGTTTTTT
D: -
V: TRBV29-1
size: many
J: TRBJ1-4

CDR3: CASSPPDRLTLTF
DNA: TGTGCCAGCTCACCACCGGATCGGTTAACCCTGACTTTC
D: -
V: TRBV18
size: many
J: TRBJ2-6

CDR3: CASSPGGQGYGYTF
DNA: TGCGCCAGCAGCCCCGGGGGACAGGGTTATGGCTACACCTTC
D: TRBD1
V: TRBV5-1
size: many
J: TRBJ1-2

CDR3: CASRGEGTQYF
DNA: TGTGCCAGCAGGGGAGAAGGGACCCAGTACTTC
D: -
V: TRBV2
size: many
J: TRBJ2-5

CDR3: CASSSSGGRRGYTF
DNA: TGTGCCAGCAGTTCCTCCGGGGGGCGGAGGGGCTACACCTTC
D: -
V: TRBV28
size: many
J: TRBJ1-2

CDR3: CASSEARRDYEQYF
DNA: TGTGCCAGCAGTGAAGCGAGGAGGGACTACGAGCAGTACTTC
D: -
V: TRBV6-2/TRBV6-3
size: many
J: TRBJ2-7

CDR3: CASSRDRHTQYF
DNA: TGTGCCAGCAGCCGAGACAGGCATACGCAGTATTTT
D: -
V: TRBV14
size: many
J: TRBJ2-3

CDR3: CASSPTRGAYEQYF
DNA: TGTGCCAGCTCACCGACTAGGGGGGCCTACGAGCAGTACTTC
D: -
V: TRBV18
size: many
J: TRBJ2-7

CDR3: CASSLERTSGNTIYF
DNA: TGTGCCAGCAGCTTGGAAAGAACGTCTGGAAACACCATATATTTT
D: -
V: TRBV5-5
size: many
J: TRBJ1-3

CDR3: CASSLSNGGYGYTF
DNA: TGTGCCAGCAGTTTGAGTAACGGGGGCTATGGCTACACCTTC
D: -
V: TRBV7-9
size: many
J: TRBJ1-2

CDR3: CASSFGDSLSGANVLTF
DNA: TGTGCCAGCAGTTTTGGGGACAGCCTCTCTGGGGCCAACGTCCTGACTTTC
D: TRBD1
V: TRBV28
size: many
J: TRBJ2-6

CDR3: CASTLSGGYEQFF
DNA: TGTGCCAGCACCTTGTCAGGGGGTTACGAGCAGTTCTTC
D: TRBD1
V: TRBV11-2
size: many
J: TRBJ2-1

CDR3: CSAKTTGERNEQFF
DNA: TGCAGTGCTAAGACGACAGGGGAGCGGAATGAGCAGTTCTTC
D: TRBD1
V: TRBV20-1
size: -
J: TRBJ2-1

CDR3: CASSPGIGRRTEAFF
DNA: TGTGCCAGCTCACCAGGTATAGGCCGGAGGACTGAAGCTTTCTTT
D: -
V: TRBV18
size: many
J: TRBJ1-1

CDR3: CASSPGPLSNTEAFF
DNA: TGTGCCAGCAGTCCAGGACCTCTATCTAACACTGAAGCTTTCTTT
D: -
V: TRBV3-1
size: many
J: TRBJ1-1

CDR3: CASSLVTGYEQYF
DNA: TGTGCCAGCAGCTTGGTTACAGGGTACGAGCAGTACTTC
D: -
V: TRBV5-6
size: many
J: TRBJ2-7

CDR3: CASSVEGTSGPYYEQYF
DNA: TGTGCCAGCAGCGTAGAGGGGACTAGCGGGCCATACTACGAGCAGTACTTC
D: TRBD2
V: TRBV9
size: -
J: TRBJ2-7

CDR3: CASSLSLNNEQFF
DNA: TGTGCCAGCAGTTTATCCCTAAACAATGAGCAGTTCTTC
D: -
V: TRBV28
size: -
J: TRBJ2-1

CDR3: CASRGVGGYTF
DNA: TGTGCCTCAAGAGGGGTGGGGGGCTACACCTTC
D: -
V: TRBV6-1
size: -
J: TRBJ1-2